This T cell receptor beta chain appears in the sequencing data of a study of blood T cell repertoires in COVID-19. Study information: Samples taken during acute and convalescent COVID-19 were collected in the United States, Italy and Spain. T cells, B-cell-depleted T cells, or PBMCs provided the cDNA or gDNA that served as material.

V was cut by 1 base and J by 1 base, with 8 bases left in between. Germline assignment: CDR1 LNHDA and CDR2 SQIVND (reference sequence). This CDR3 has 16 residues. This clone was detected only once. The authors' processing: For nucleated cells, counts were estimated from reference gene primer amplification. TCRdb keeps only in-frame clones here, not all; method: immunoSEQ multiplex PCR. V, J and clone size are taken as reported in that table, and D and trimming were inferred from the DNA itself. The sample shows a few hundred thousand clones, about nine tenths of them seen only once. The J gene is TRBJ1-6, the V gene TRBV19; D not certain. This TCR was recovered from a man aged 50-60 years with acute or convalescent COVID-19. The sample comprised peripheral blood. For the CDR3, the DNA is TGTGCCAGTAGTATAGCCCCTCGGTCCTATAATTCACCCCTCCACTTT. It specifies CASSIAPRSYNSPLHF.